This is a list of T cell receptor beta chains from one sample in a study of a mutant IDH1 vaccine in newly diagnosed glioma. These TCRs' antigens remain unknown. Data came from immunoSEQ multiplex PCR; TCRdb stores just in-frame clones and leaves some out. Among approximately 50,000 clones listed, roughly nine tenths were seen once. The specimen was PBMCs, collected from a glioma patient whose treatment included an IDH1 peptide vaccine. The receptor set was obtained from a middle-aged man with glioma. Both conserved end residues are part of each CDR3. Fields, in order: V gene, D gene, clone size, J gene, CDR3 protein, CDR3 DNA. A D gene is named only where the DNA matches it firmly. Rows give clone size only sometimes, using once, few, many, or a class for an expanded clone.

>TRBV19|-|-|TRBJ2-6
CASGDLWGANVLTF
TGTGCCAGTGGGGACCTTTGGGGGGCCAACGTCCTGACTTTC
>TRBV29-1|TRBD2|-|TRBJ2-5
CSWRGAGVQETQYF
TGCAGCTGGCGTGGTGCGGGAGTCCAAGAGACCCAGTACTTC
>TRBV10-1|-|-|TRBJ2-7
CASSNLNSYEQYF
TGCGCCAGCAGCAACCTCAACTCCTACGAGCAGTACTTC
>TRBV7-2|TRBD1|-|TRBJ1-1
CASSSTGRGNTEAFF
TGTGCCAGCAGCTCGACAGGGCGGGGGAACACTGAAGCTTTCTTT
>TRBV10-3|TRBD2|-|TRBJ2-1
CAISPGTSGSSYNEQFF
TGTGCCATCAGTCCCGGGACTAGCGGGAGCTCCTACAATGAGCAGTTCTTC
>TRBV25-1|TRBD2|-|TRBJ2-3
CASSRSGRVGDTQYF
TGTGCCAGCAGCCGCAGCGGGAGGGTTGGAGATACGCAGTATTTT
>TRBV2|-|-|TRBJ1-2
CASSDVGNYGYTF
TGTGCCAGCAGTGACGTGGGGAACTATGGCTACACCTTC
>TRBV4-3|-|-|TRBJ2-3
CASSQDLPDTQYF
TGCGCCAGCAGCCAAGATTTACCAGATACGCAGTATTTT
>TRBV12-5|-|-|TRBJ1-2
CASGTGSNYGYTF
TGTGCTAGTGGGACAGGTTCTAACTATGGCTATACCTTC
>TRBV7-3|-|few|TRBJ1-1
CASSLTVGLPNTEAFF
TGTGCCAGCAGCTTAACAGTAGGCCTGCCAAACACTGAAGCTTTCTTT
>TRBV7-9|-|-|TRBJ2-3
CASSLAGRTTDTQYF
TGTGCCAGCAGCTTGGCGGGACGGACCACAGATACGCAGTATTTT
>TRBV6-6|-|once|TRBJ1-1
CASSYGYKNTEAFF
TGTGCCAGCAGTTACGGATACAAGAACACTGAAGCTTTCTTT
>TRBV6-5|TRBD2|-|TRBJ2-7
CASSYTSGTYEQYF
TGTGCCAGCAGTTACACTAGCGGGACCTACGAGCAGTACTTC
>TRBV13|TRBD1|-|TRBJ2-1
CASSSRDRGPRRDEQFF
TGTGCCAGCAGCTCCCGGGACAGGGGGCCCCGTCGGGATGAGCAGTTCTTC
>TRBV18|-|-|TRBJ2-5
CASSPPLGGGGVQETQYF
TGTGCCAGCTCACCCCCTCTAGGCGGCGGAGGGGTCCAAGAGACCCAGTACTTC
>TRBV19|-|-|TRBJ2-7
CASSRLNSAYEQYF
TGTGCCAGTAGCAGACTAAATTCCGCCTACGAGCAGTACTTC
>TRBV27|-|-|TRBJ1-5
CASSFQGQRPQHF
TGTGCCAGCAGTTTCCAGGGCCAGAGGCCCCAGCATTTT
>TRBV9|TRBD1|-|TRBJ2-2
CASSARGTATTGELFF
TGTGCCAGCAGCGCGAGGGGGACAGCAACCACCGGGGAGCTGTTTTTT
>TRBV20-1|-|once|TRBJ2-3
CSIAGPGTQYF
TGCAGTATCGCCGGGCCGGGAACGCAGTATTTT
>TRBV27|TRBD2|-|TRBJ2-7
CASSLSFRVSGVAYEQYF
TGTGCCAGCAGTTTATCATTCCGGGTGAGCGGGGTAGCCTACGAGCAGTACTTC
>TRBV19|-|-|TRBJ2-1
CASTTRGAGEQFF
TGTGCCAGTACCACGAGGGGGGCGGGGGAGCAGTTCTTC
>TRBV29-1|-|once|TRBJ2-4
CSVGDPENIQYF
TGCAGCGTTGGGGATCCGGAAAACATTCAGTACTTC
>TRBV6-6|-|once|TRBJ2-5
CASRPHAGEETQYF
TGTGCCAGCAGACCCCATGCCGGGGAAGAGACCCAGTACTTC
>TRBV5-1|TRBD1|-|TRBJ2-7
CASSPVGQGRYEQYF
TGCGCCAGCAGCCCGGTCGGACAGGGTCGCTACGAGCAGTACTTC
>TRBV15|-|-|TRBJ1-2
CATSGVMGRGYTF
TGTGCCACCAGCGGCGTGATGGGTCGTGGCTACACCTTC
>TRBV7-3|TRBD2|-|TRBJ2-7
CASSLFRGEEQYF
TGTGCCAGCAGCTTATTTCGGGGGGAAGAGCAGTACTTC
>TRBV12-5|-|-|TRBJ2-7
CASGLVLGVVYEQYF
TGTGCTAGTGGTTTGGTACTCGGGGTTGTCTACGAGCAGTACTTC
>TRBV29-1|TRBD2|-|TRBJ2-7
CSALREVSYEQYF
TGCAGCGCCCTCCGGGAGGTATCCTACGAGCAGTACTTC
>TRBV7-2|TRBD1|-|TRBJ2-7
CASSPRQGAYEQYF
TGTGCCAGCAGCCCACGACAGGGGGCCTACGAGCAGTACTTC
>TRBV5-5|TRBD1|-|TRBJ2-7
CASSYTGTGNGEQYF
TGTGCCAGCAGCTACACCGGGACAGGGAATGGGGAGCAGTACTTC
>TRBV14|TRBD1|-|TRBJ2-7
CASSLTGFEQYF
TGTGCCAGCAGCCTGACAGGGTTTGAGCAGTACTTC
>TRBV19|-|-|TRBJ1-5
CASSMSVGGGAGNQPQHF
TGTGCCAGTAGTATGTCAGTAGGAGGGGGTGCCGGCAATCAGCCCCAGCATTTT
>TRBV5-1|-|-|TRBJ1-4
CASSWRGPIAGEKLFF
TGCGCCAGCAGCTGGCGGGGCCCCATCGCAGGTGAAAAACTGTTTTTT
>TRBV2|-|once|TRBJ1-3
CASSVAGLGNTIYF
TGTGCCAGCAGTGTTGCAGGGTTAGGAAACACCATATATTTT
>TRBV5-6|-|-|TRBJ1-4
CASSYWEYNRKLFF
TGTGCCAGCAGCTATTGGGAATATAATCGAAAACTGTTTTTT
>TRBV2|-|-|TRBJ2-5
CASSESGQAGETQYF
TGTGCCAGCAGTGAAAGCGGCCAGGCCGGGGAGACCCAGTACTTC
>TRBV7-8|-|once|TRBJ2-2
CASSLYRREGNTGELFF
TGTGCCAGCAGCCTTTACAGACGGGAAGGGAACACCGGGGAGCTGTTTTTT
>TRBV25-1|-|-|TRBJ2-7
CASSEWSQGPYEQYF
TGTGCCAGCAGTGAATGGAGTCAGGGCCCCTACGAGCAGTACTTC
>TRBV7-6|TRBD1|-|TRBJ1-1
CASRQGLNTEAFF
TGTGCCAGCAGACAGGGGCTGAACACTGAAGCTTTCTTT
>TRBV25-1|-|-|TRBJ2-3
CASSDPNRDTQYF
TGTGCCAGCAGTGACCCCAACAGGGATACGCAGTATTTT
>TRBV5-4|-|once|TRBJ1-2
CASSLGGGETFNYGYTF
TGTGCCAGCAGCTTGGGTGGGGGAGAGACCTTTAACTATGGCTACACCTTC
>TRBV7-9|-|-|TRBJ1-2
CASSSGHYGYTF
TGTGCCAGCAGCTCAGGGCACTATGGCTACACCTTC